What follows are 29 T cell receptor beta chains derived from one specimen sequenced in a study of cytomegalovirus exposure and HLA in healthy donors. The PCR was carried out with 60 Vbeta primers and 13 Jbeta primers. Sequencing was performed with immunoSEQ multiplex PCR; in TCRdb, only in-frame clones are kept and a portion is missing. The sample has 90,000 to 140,000 clones; about 13% are singletons. The sequencing sample was made of PBMCs. Receptor source: a man between 35 and 55 years old in good health and CMV-seropositive.

This clone occurred a few times. The chain links TRBV10-3 to TRBJ2-1; TRBD2 agrees at 8 bases. The trim removed 6 bases at V and 0 bases at J, leaving 4 bases unmatched. The CDR3 contains 15 residues. Germline V gene lookup returns CDR1 ENHRY and CDR2 SYGVKD. In nucleotides, the CDR3 is TGTGCCATCAGCCCGAGCGGGAGCTCCTACAATGAGCAGTTCTTC. Residues: CAISPSGSSYNEQFF.

The chain is built from TRBV7-8 and TRBJ2-7; 12 bases agree with TRBD2. Germline V gene sequence: CDR1 SGHVS, CDR2 FQNEAQ. The CDR3 contains 18 residues. J was trimmed by 2 bases and V by 2 bases; bases with no gene match: 10. Here the CDR3 DNA reads TGTGCCAGCAGCTTATTCCCTCTAGCGGGAGGGATCGCCTACGAGCAGTACTTC. Protein product: CASSLFPLAGGIAYEQYF. Combining the CDR3 with reference TRBV7-8 and TRBJ2-7 gives the whole variable domain GAGVSQSPRYKVAKRGQDVALRCDPISGHVSLFWYQQALGQGPEFLTYFQNEAQLDKSGLPSDRFFAERPEGSVSTLKIQRTQQEDSAVYLCASSLFPLAGGIAYEQYFGPGTRLTVT.

This chain uses TRBV7-2 with TRBJ2-5; no clear D. The germline CDR1 and CDR2 sequences are SGHTA and FQGNSA. With 1 base removed from V and 0 bases from J, the gap between germline ends came to 12 bases. The length of the CDR3 is 16 residues. The CDR3: CASSLVSQAYQETQYF. The CDR3 region has the DNA TGTGCCAGCAGCTTAGTGTCCCAGGCCTACCAAGAGACCCAGTACTTC. The full variable domain, completed using reference TRBV7-2 and TRBJ2-5, is GAGVSQSPSNKVTEKGKDVELRCDPISGHTALYWYRQSLGQGLEFLIYFQGNSAPDKSGLPSDRFSAERTGGSVSTLTIQRTQQEDSAVYLCASSLVSQAYQETQYFGPGTRLLVL.

This clone showed up just a few times. V gene TRBV30 combines with J gene TRBJ1-3, with a tentative D call TRBD1 (6 bases). The CDR3 has 14 residues. Germline V gene lookup returns CDR1 GTSNPN and CDR2 SVGIG (reference sequence). The CDR3 loop reads CAVDGSGVGNTIYF. The CDR3 nucleotides read TGTGCTGTGGATGGGTCAGGGGTTGGAAACACCATATATTTT.

The CDR3 DNA is TGTGCCAGCAGCTCCAGGGGGGTAGGAAACACCATATATTTT. Protein: CASSSRGVGNTIYF. The rearrangement joins TRBV7-9 to TRBJ1-3; TRBD1 matches at 7 bases. Germline V gives CDR1 SEHNR, CDR2 FQNEAQ (reference sequence). CDR3 length: 14 amino acids. V shed 4 bases, J shed 4 bases, and the junction held 4 bases outside the gene matches.

The chain couples TRBV5-5 to TRBJ2-7; 7 nucleotides line up with TRBD2. Germline V gene sequence: CDR1 SGHKS, CDR2 YYEKEE (reference sequence). V shed 0 bases and J 0 bases; nucleotides not matched to a gene: 9. This CDR3 region has 17 residues. Written as DNA, the CDR3 is TGTGCCAGCAGCTTGGCGGGGGGACTGACAAGCTCCTACGAGCAGTACTTC. Translating it yields CASSLAGGLTSSYEQYF.

The gene calls are TRBV5-4 and TRBJ2-7; 8 nucleotides agree with TRBD1. After removal of 5 bases from V and 1 base from J, the junction contained 5 bases not matched to a gene. Per the germline V gene, CDR1 is SGHNT and CDR2 is YYREEE (reference sequence). This CDR3 is 14 amino acids long. CDR3 nucleotide sequence: TGTGCCAGCAGTCCGGGGACAGGTTCCTACGAGCAGTACTTC. It specifies CASSPGTGSYEQYF.

The chain carries TRBV5-6 and TRBJ2-5, with 8 bases aligning to TRBD1. Germline loops: CDR1 SGHDT, CDR2 YYEEEE. J gave up 2 bases and V 4 bases, and 4 bases lay outside the gene matches. This CDR3 region has 14 residues. The CDR3 sequence: CASSLDRGQETQYF. The CDR3 DNA sequence: TGTGCCAGCAGCCTAGACAGGGGTCAAGAGACCCAGTACTTC.

This clone appeared a few times. The chain uses TRBV10-3 and TRBJ2-7; D remains ambiguous. This CDR3 is 13 amino acids long. The ends were cut back, 8 bases at V and 2 bases at J, with 13 bases in the middle. Germline values: CDR1 ENHRY, CDR2 SYGVKD. The CDR3 here is CAIGSQLTYEQYF. CDR3 nucleotide sequence: TGTGCCATCGGCTCACAGCTAACCTACGAGCAGTACTTC.

For this clone: Sequence at one end of the junction differs from germline and may be a read error. The rearrangement uses TRBV7-7 and TRBJ2-1, with D tentatively TRBD2 (5 bases). The CDR3 runs 14 residues. The germline V gene has CDR1 SSHAT and CDR2 FNYEAQ (reference sequence). CDR3 protein: CASSLARDYNEQFF. CDR3 DNA sequence: TGTGCCAGCAGTTTAGCGAGAGACTACAATGAGCAGTTCTTC.

This clone was counted a few times. This chain links TRBV30 with TRBJ2-1; D unresolved. V lost 0 bases to trimming and J lost 9 bases, with 6 bases between them. Germline CDR1 reads GTSNPN; CDR2 reads SVGIG (reference sequence). CDR3 length: 11 amino acids. CDR3 sequence: CAWSVYGEQFF. CDR3 DNA sequence: TGTGCCTGGAGTGTATACGGTGAGCAGTTCTTC.

This clone turned up a few times. The chain has TRBV27 and TRBJ2-2, with D unresolved. Germline assignment: CDR1 MNHEY and CDR2 SMNVEV (reference sequence). The V and J ends lost 2 bases and 8 bases respectively, with 6 bases between them. This CDR3 spans 12 amino acids. This chain's CDR3 is CASSLLSGELFF. CDR3 DNA: TGTGCCAGCAGTTTACTAAGTGGGGAGCTGTTTTTT.

In its sample, this clone was seen many times. The V call is TRBV6-1, the J call TRBJ2-1; possible D gene TRBD2, 5 bases. Germline V gives CDR1 MNHNS, CDR2 SASEGT. Trimming left V 1 base short and J 2 bases short, with 9 bases between. The CDR3 is made up of 15 amino acids. CDR3 region: CASSEGRGAYNEQFF. The DNA of the CDR3 is TGTGCCAGCAGTGAAGGACGGGGAGCCTACAATGAGCAGTTCTTC.

This clone was counted between two and nine times. V gene TRBV25-1 combines with J gene TRBJ1-2, with 9 bases fitting TRBD1. The germline V gene encodes CDR1 MGHDK and CDR2 SYGVNS. With 11 bases clipped from V and 8 bases from J, the junction kept 21 bases outside the gene matches. The CDR3 contains 16 residues. The CDR3 is CAGLPRTGDDRKGYTF. CDR3 nucleotides: TGTGCCGGCCTCCCCCGGACAGGGGACGACCGAAAAGGCTACACCTTC.

This sequence joins TRBV10-3 and TRBJ2-1; 8 positions match TRBD1. J gave up 5 bases and V 9 bases, and 9 bases lay outside the gene matches. In germline, CDR1 is ENHRY, CDR2 SYGVKD. The CDR3 consists of 14 residues. The CDR3 spells CAIGRDRQDNEQFF. CDR3 in DNA: TGTGCCATAGGACGGGACAGGCAAGACAATGAGCAGTTCTTC.

This chain connects TRBV6-5 to TRBJ2-3; 7 bases fit TRBD1. The V segment lost 5 bases and the J segment 7 bases; nucleotides outside the gene matches: 6. CDR3 length equals 13 residues. Germline V lookup: CDR1 MNHEY, CDR2 SVGAGI. This CDR3 reads CASSIRDSHTQYF. The CDR3 DNA is TGTGCCAGCAGTATCCGGGACAGTCATACGCAGTATTTT.

The chain joins TRBV11-2 to TRBJ2-1; D remains unclear. Germline CDR1 reads SGHAT; CDR2 reads FQNNGV. The CDR3 extends over 15 amino acids. Trimming cost V 4 bases and J 0 bases, with 10 bases left between them. The DNA of the CDR3 is TGTGCCAGCAGCTCCCTACAGAGCTCCTACAATGAGCAGTTCTTC. Its translation: CASSSLQSSYNEQFF.

A few counts support this clone. The chain links TRBV2 to TRBJ1-1; 9 positions match TRBD1. The CDR3 contains 14 residues. CDR1 and CDR2 (germline): SNHLY, FYNNEI. The ends lost 6 bases at V and 4 bases at J; junction bases unmatched: 6. CDR3 bases: TGTGCCAGCAGCTTGGACAGGGGATCCACTGAAGCTTTCTTT. This translates into CASSLDRGSTEAFF.

The chain combines TRBV10-2 with TRBJ2-7; 9 bases fit TRBD1. CDR1 and CDR2 (germline): WSHSY, SAAADI. Unmatched junction bases numbered 5, after V lost 1 base and J lost 4 bases. The CDR3 extends over 15 amino acids. The CDR3 loop is CASSEFGTGLYEQYF. In nucleotides, the CDR3 is TGCGCCAGCAGTGAGTTCGGGACAGGGTTATACGAGCAGTACTTC.

This clone was recorded a few times. The chain joins TRBV30 to TRBJ1-4; 8 bases align to TRBD1. Germline CDR1 reads GTSNPN; CDR2 reads SVGIG (reference sequence). The CDR3 has 15 residues. V was pared by 1 base and J by 7 bases, with 8 bases of the junction left unmatched. The CDR3 bases are TGTGCCTGGAGTGCCGCGCCAGGGGGCGGTGAAAAACTGTTTTTT. It translates to CAWSAAPGGGEKLFF.

The chain recombines TRBV2 with TRBJ2-5, with 7 bases matching TRBD1. From germline, CDR1 is SNHLY and CDR2 FYNNEI. V was clipped by 9 bases and J by 4 bases; unmatched bases: 8. This CDR3 is built from 13 residues. CDR3 protein: CASSVDRVETQYF. Here the CDR3 DNA reads TGTGCCAGTTCGGTCGACAGGGTAGAGACCCAGTACTTC.

This chain joins TRBV25-1 and TRBJ2-7; 7 bases fit TRBD1. There are 15 residues in the CDR3. Germline V gene sequence: CDR1 MGHDK, CDR2 SYGVNS. V lost 6 bases, J lost 7 bases, and 15 bases stayed unmatched. For the CDR3, the DNA is TGTGCCAGCAGAGGCGAAATAGGGGGCGCCGGGGAGCAGTACTTC. Translation: CASRGEIGGAGEQYF.

The chain combines TRBV7-9 with TRBJ2-2; D call uncertain. Germline assignment: CDR1 SEHNR and CDR2 FQNEAQ (reference sequence). V was shortened by 1 base and J by 2 bases, with 8 bases between the two germline ends. The CDR3 extends over 15 amino acids. The CDR3 loop reads CASSLGAANTGELFF. The CDR3 coding sequence is TGTGCCAGCAGCTTAGGGGCAGCTAACACCGGGGAGCTGTTTTTT.

This clone was counted between two and nine times. The V and J genes are TRBV5-1 and TRBJ2-5; 7 bases line up with TRBD2. Germline loops: CDR1 SGHRS, CDR2 YFSETQ. V lost 0 bases and J lost 5; bases outside the gene matches: 7. This CDR3 region has 15 residues. The CDR3: CASSLDGGDRETQYF. The CDR3 bases are TGCGCCAGCAGCTTGGATGGGGGGGATCGGGAGACCCAGTACTTC.

V is TRBV16 and J is TRBJ2-3, with 7 bases identical to TRBD1. CDR3 length equals 16 residues. The germline CDR1 and CDR2 sequences are KGHSY and FQNENV. V lost 0 bases, J lost 1 base, and 4 bases stayed unmatched. This CDR3 is CASSQSYGQGTDTQYF. As DNA, the CDR3 is TGTGCCAGCAGCCAATCGTACGGACAGGGCACAGATACGCAGTATTTT.

This chain connects TRBV7-2 to TRBJ2-7; 12 bases are shared with TRBD1. After removal of 5 bases from V and 1 base from J, the junction contained 3 bases not matched to a gene. The length of the CDR3 is 15 residues. CDR1 is SGHTA, CDR2 FQGNSA, per germline. In DNA form, the CDR3 reads TGTGCCAGCAGCATGGGACAGGGGGCGTCCTACGAGCAGTACTTC. It yields the protein CASSMGQGASYEQYF.

This clone appeared a few times. This rearrangement joins TRBV2 to TRBJ1-5; tentative D call: TRBD1 (6 bases). The CDR3 loop spans 16 amino acids. Germline V gene lookup returns CDR1 SNHLY and CDR2 FYNNEI. V dropped 6 bases and J dropped 6 bases, with 21 bases sitting between them. Here the CDR3 reads CASSPLGAGAGQPQHF. In nucleotides, the CDR3 is TGTGCCAGCAGCCCCCTGGGGGCAGGGGCGGGTCAGCCCCAGCATTTT.

The chain has TRBV7-2 and TRBJ1-2; TRBD1 aligns across 9 bases. This CDR3 spans 14 amino acids. Germline assignment: CDR1 SGHTA and CDR2 FQGNSA. The J segment lost 6 bases and the V segment lost 3 bases, leaving 5 bases of the junction unmatched. The chain's CDR3 is CASSLLGTGHGYTF. The CDR3, as DNA: TGTGCCAGCAGCTTGTTAGGGACAGGGCATGGCTACACCTTC. Together with reference TRBV7-2 and TRBJ1-2, the CDR3 gives the full variable domain: GAGVSQSPSNKVTEKGKDVELRCDPISGHTALYWYRQSLGQGLEFLIYFQGNSAPDKSGLPSDRFSAERTGGSVSTLTIQRTQQEDSAVYLCASSLLGTGHGYTFGSGTRLTVV.

The CDR3: CASSQRTGGTDTQYF. CDR3 bases: TGCGCCAGCAGCCAAAGGACAGGGGGAACAGATACGCAGTATTTT. This chain uses TRBV5-1 with TRBJ2-3; 10 nucleotides agree with TRBD1. V lost 4 bases and J lost 3; bases outside the gene matches: 5. This CDR3 is 15 amino acids long. CDR1 is SGHRS and CDR2 is YFSETQ in the germline V gene.